The clone carrying this TCR beta chain has a count of ten or more. A blood bank in Maryland, USA, provided the volunteers who served as healthy controls. TCRdb ran MiXCR on the 5' RACE reads and lists one entry per CDR3 protein. The sample shows approximately 39,000 distinct CDR3 sequences, 6.5% to 8.5% of them seen only once. The data derive from a study of neurological immune-mediated disorders. The V and J ends lost 5 bases and 2 bases, in that order; junction bases with no gene match: 6. CDR1 and CDR2 from the germline V gene are DFQATT and SNEGSKA (reference sequence). This CDR3 is 14 amino acids long.

Source material: CD4+ T cells from blood. V is TRBV20-1 and J is TRBJ2-5; 9 nucleotides line up with TRBD1. The clonotype was recovered from a man in his fifties in good health. CDR3: CSAHDRGWQETQYF. DNA of the CDR3: TGCAGTGCTCACGACAGGGGGTGGCAAGAGACCCAGTACTTC.